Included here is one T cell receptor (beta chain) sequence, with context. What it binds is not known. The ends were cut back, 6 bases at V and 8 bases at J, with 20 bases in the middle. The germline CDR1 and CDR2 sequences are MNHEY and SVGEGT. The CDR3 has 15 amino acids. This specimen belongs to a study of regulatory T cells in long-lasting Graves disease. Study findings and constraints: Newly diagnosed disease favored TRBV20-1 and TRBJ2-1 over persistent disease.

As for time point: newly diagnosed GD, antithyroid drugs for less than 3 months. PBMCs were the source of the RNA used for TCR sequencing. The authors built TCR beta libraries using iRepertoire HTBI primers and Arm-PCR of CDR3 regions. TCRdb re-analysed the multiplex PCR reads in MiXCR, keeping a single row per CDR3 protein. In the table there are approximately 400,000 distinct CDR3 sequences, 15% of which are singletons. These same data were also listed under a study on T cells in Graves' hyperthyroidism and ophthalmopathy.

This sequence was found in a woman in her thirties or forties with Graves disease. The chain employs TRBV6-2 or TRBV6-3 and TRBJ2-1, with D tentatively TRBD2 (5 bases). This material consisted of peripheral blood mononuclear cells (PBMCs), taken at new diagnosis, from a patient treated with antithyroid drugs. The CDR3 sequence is CASSGGLILRDEQFF. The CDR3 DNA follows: TGTGCCAGCAGCGGTGGACTGATCCTTCGGGATGAGCAGTTCTTC.